The source of this T cell receptor (beta chain) is a study of blood T cell repertoires in COVID-19 (dated by TCRdb to the early 2020s). At the level of the whole study: Samples from collaborators originated in the United States, Italy and Spain and spanned both the acute and convalescent phases of COVID-19. The prospective study material was composed of cDNA or gDNA derived from T cells, B-cell-depleted T cells, or PBMCs. Deeply sampled blood TCRbeta repertoires from subjects exposed to, actively infected with, or recovered from COVID-19 were included in the dataset. The repertoires were released in a freely available public database meant as a resource for research on the immune response to SARS-CoV-2. Samples came from the ongoing ImmuneRACE study (first 160 participants) plus 1,254 subjects from 6 global collaborators. Sample metadata almost always included a de-identified subject ID, COVID-19 status, age in years and sex. Where available, HLA class I and class II types were taken from metadata supplied by the sample provider and were not determined by assay-based typing.

V loses 6 bases of germline sequence and J loses 0 bases, and the interval between the two ends is 6 bases. The CDR3, from cysteine to phenylalanine, totals 13 residues. Kept here is only the CDR3 DNA, which spans 39 bases and is read in frame from base 1. Based on the germline V gene (reference sequence), the CDR1 and CDR2 sequences are MNHNY and SVGAGI. Remarks on this clone: It lacks a known antigen. No much larger clone exists at a distance of one base, and base qualities are not known.

Study-wide findings and limitations: How much clinical and demographic metadata was included differed by source and by participant, and the metadata was provided uncurated.

TCRbeta CDR3 regions were amplified from genomic DNA by means of the immunoSEQ Assay, a bias-controlled multiplex PCR. The authors processed their data as follows. The number of nucleated cells in each sample was estimated from the amplification of reference gene primers within the assay. Sequence reads were collapsed and filtered to measure the absolute abundance of every unique TCRbeta CDR3 rearrangement. Productive Simpson clonality was computed per sample as the square root of Simpson's diversity index over productive rearrangements. The immuneACCESS repertoire file appears here via TCRdb, limited to in-frame rearrangements. These files lack a portion of the clones; in checked studies, under half of the deficit traces to unresolved V genes, and the cause of the others is not known. D and trimming were read from the DNA, whereas the V and J calls and clone size are those reported in that table. The sample data list about 270,000 clones, and approximately 90% of these were observed just once. Of the sample, about 3% is held by the ten largest clones.

Participants in the prospective study were enrolled through a virtual design, were aged roughly 18 to 100 years, and lived in roughly 25 United States geographic areas. In the prospective study, participants were assigned to cohorts based on the clinical history participants reported in a screening survey and a study questionnaire. Exposed participants had been in contact with someone with a PCR-confirmed or clinician-diagnosed COVID-19 case within 2 weeks of study entry. In the prospective study, mobile phlebotomists collected whole blood, serum and a nasopharyngeal or oropharyngeal swab from each participant. Over an approximately 2-month period, participants in the prospective study had the option of providing additional blood draws and questionnaires. Prospective study blood samples were shipped either frozen or at room temperature before DNA extraction.

The chain is encoded by TRBV6-6 joined to TRBJ1-5; no D gene call is confident. Sequenced sample: PBMCs or T cells enriched from blood (not recorded which). The sequence came from a man between 40 and 49 years old who had been exposed to COVID-19. The CDR3 loop reads CASRRDSNQPQHF. The DNA reads TGTGCCAGCAGGAGGGATAGCAATCAGCCCCAGCATTTT.